These 30 T cell receptor beta chains originate from one sample sequenced in a study of identical twins. MiXCR, run by TCRdb on the 5' RACE reads, gives a single entry per CDR3 protein. The sample yields about 890,000 distinct CDR3 sequences, approximately 13% seen once. This sample also belongs to another study, concerning yellow fever vaccine responses in identical twins.

Sample: PBMCs. These receptors all come from a woman between 18 and 30 years old in good health.

This clonotype was observed at least ten times. V is TRBV12-3 or TRBV12-4 and J is TRBJ2-3; D possibly corresponds to TRBD2 (6 bases). The CDR3 runs to 15 residues. Trimming took off 7 bases at V and 0 bases at J, with 14 bases between the two ends. In DNA form, the CDR3 reads TGTGCCAGCAAGGGCCCTAGCGCGAGCACAGATACGCAGTATTTT. This codes for CASKGPSASTDTQYF.

The chain is built from TRBV3-1 and TRBJ1-4, with D unresolved. Germline V gene data show CDR1 as LGHDT and CDR2 as YNNKEL (reference sequence). V was clipped by 2 bases and J by 4 bases, with 11 bases between them. CDR3 length: 15 amino acids. The CDR3 DNA reads as TGTGCCAGCAGCCAAACCGTCGGGGTTAATGAAAAACTGTTTTTT. Its protein product is CASSQTVGVNEKLFF. The full variable domain, completed using reference TRBV3-1 and TRBJ1-4, is DTAVSQTPKYLVTQMGNDKSIKCEQNLGHDTMYWYKQDSKKFLKIMFSYNNKELIINETVPNRFSPKSPDKAHLNLHINSLELGDSAVYFCASSQTVGVNEKLFFGSGTQLSVL.

This clonotype was counted a few times. V usage is TRBV5-1 and J usage is TRBJ2-3, with 7 nucleotides matching TRBD1. This CDR3 region has 16 residues. J gave up 3 bases and V 5 bases, and 12 bases lay outside the gene matches. Germline V gene lookup returns CDR1 SGHRS and CDR2 YFSETQ. DNA of the CDR3: TGCGCCAGCAGACTGGGGCAGGGGGTTTTGACAGATACGCAGTATTTT. It is translated as CASRLGQGVLTDTQYF.

This rearrangement joins TRBV5-5 to TRBJ2-1; 8 bases fit TRBD2. J lost 4 bases, V lost 0 bases, and 9 bases had no gene match. This CDR3 spans 17 amino acids. Germline CDR1 SGHKS, CDR2 YYEKEE (reference sequence). The CDR3, as DNA: TGTGCCAGCAGCTTGGCTCGGGGCGGGGGGCTATACAATGAGCAGTTCTTC. Translation: CASSLARGGGLYNEQFF.

The rearrangement links TRBV21-1 to TRBJ2-7; the D call of TRBD1 is as the table states it, not checked on the DNA. TRBV21-1 is described as a pseudogene. There are 15 residues in the CDR3. The CDR3 DNA is TGTGCCAGCAACTTAGGGGACAGGGTATCCTACGAGCAGTACTTC. Residues: CASNLGDRVSYEQYF.

This clonotype was seen only a few times. One junction end disagrees with the germline gene, perhaps due to a read error. The gene calls are TRBV11-2 and TRBJ2-1; TRBD2 matches 11 bases. The germline gives CDR1 SGHAT, CDR2 FQNNGV. The CDR3 contains 13 residues. The CDR3 DNA sequence: TGTGCCAGCAGCTTAGATCTTGAACTAGCGGGGGACTTC. Translated: CASSLDLELAGDF.

As to this clonotype: Its ends do not fully match the called genes, so a read error is possible. V and J are TRBV4-1 and TRBJ2-3, with D perhaps TRBD1 (6 bases). The CDR3 loop spans 15 amino acids. Germline CDR1 is MGHRA and CDR2 is YSYEKL. The CDR3 nucleotides are TGCGCCGGCAGCCTCCAGGGGCTCGGGGCTGATACGCAGTATTTT. Translated: CAGSLQGLGADTQYF.

The chain links TRBV5-6 to TRBJ2-1; weak D call: TRBD2 (5 bases). CDR3 length equals 14 residues. Per the germline V gene, CDR1 is SGHDT and CDR2 is YYEEEE. The germline V and J ends were trimmed by 0 bases and 8 bases, with 12 bases remaining between them. CDR3: CASSLGAGSHEQFF. The CDR3, as DNA: TGTGCCAGCAGCTTGGGGGCGGGTAGCCATGAGCAGTTCTTC.

V is TRBV7-9 and J is TRBJ1-2; TRBD1 agrees at 7 bases. Trimming took 5 bases from V and 4 from J; bases not matched to a gene: 7. CDR3 length: 14 residues. CDR1 SEHNR and CDR2 FQNEAQ come from the germline V gene (reference sequence). The CDR3 DNA is TGTGCCAGCAGCCCGACAGGGAACGCCTATGGCTACACCTTC. Protein sequence: CASSPTGNAYGYTF.

This clonotype was detected a few times. The J gene is TRBJ1-1, the V gene TRBV12-3 or TRBV12-4, with a weak D call TRBD1 (6 bases). V was shortened by 8 bases and J by 2 bases, with 18 bases between the two germline ends. The CDR3 covers 15 residues. The CDR3 DNA reads as TGTGCCAGCCTCCAAGGGGGGACACTTAACACTGAAGCTTTCTTT. Amino acid sequence: CASLQGGTLNTEAFF.

This clonotype was found a few times. The rearrangement joins TRBV2 to TRBJ2-1; TRBD2 agrees at 11 bases. With V trimmed by 3 bases and J by 9 bases, 4 bases remained unmatched. The CDR3 contains 14 residues. Germline lookup yields CDR1 SNHLY and CDR2 FYNNEI. The CDR3 bases are TGTGCCAGCAGTGATACTAGCGGGAGAATTGAGCAGTTCTTC. This encodes CASSDTSGRIEQFF.

In this sample, this clonotype turned up a few times. The CDR3 coding sequence is TGCGCCAGCACCCCCTTCAGGGACACCGGGGAGCTGTTTTTT. Translating gives CASTPFRDTGELFF. The chain is built from TRBV5-1 and TRBJ2-2; a weak D match, TRBD1 (5 bases). Germline CDR1 is SGHRS and CDR2 is YFSETQ. The CDR3 consists of 14 residues. Trimming left V 6 bases short and J 3 bases short, with 12 bases between.

The chain uses TRBV6-5 and TRBJ2-7; the match to TRBD2 covers 12 bases. The CDR3 length is 17 residues. The V gene end was trimmed by 2 bases and the J gene end by 4 bases; junction bases not matched to a gene: 9. Germline V gene sequence: CDR1 MNHEY, CDR2 SVGAGI. The CDR3 DNA reads as TGTGCCAGCAGTTACACCGCCCCGACTAGCGGGAGTTACGAGCAGTACTTC. Its translation is CASSYTAPTSGSYEQYF.

This clonotype appeared many times. The chain has TRBV6-5 and TRBJ2-2, with TRBD1 identical over 8 bases. The length of the CDR3 is 14 residues. The junction had 2 bases not matched to a gene; V was cut back by 2 bases and J by 6 bases. Germline CDR1 is MNHEY and CDR2 is SVGAGI. This CDR3 is CASSYGQGAGELFF. CDR3 in DNA: TGTGCCAGCAGTTACGGACAGGGAGCCGGGGAGCTGTTTTTT.

This clonotype has a handful of counts. The gene calls are TRBV2 and TRBJ1-1; 8 nucleotides agree with TRBD1. Germline V gives CDR1 SNHLY, CDR2 FYNNEI. The CDR3 runs to 13 residues. Germline trimming cut 5 bases from V and 5 bases from J; bases unmatched to any gene: 4. CDR3 region: CASSRRQGTEAFF. CDR3 nucleotide sequence: TGTGCCAGCAGTCGCCGACAGGGGACTGAAGCTTTCTTT. Combining the CDR3 with reference TRBV2 and TRBJ1-1 gives the whole variable domain EPEVTQTPSHQVTQMGQEVILRCVPISNHLYFYWYRQILGQKVEFLVSFYNNEISEKSEIFDDQFSVERPDGSNFTLKIRSTKLEDSAMYFCASSRRQGTEAFFGQGTRLTVV.

The V call is TRBV10-3, the J call TRBJ2-7, with D perhaps TRBD1 or TRBD2 (5 bases each). Germline CDR1 reads ENHRY; CDR2 reads SYGVKD. The CDR3 is made up of 13 amino acids. The ends were cut back, 4 bases at V and 2 bases at J, with 9 bases in the middle. In nucleotides, the CDR3 is TGTGCCATCAGTGTGGTGGGACCCTACGAGCAGTACTTC. Translating gives CAISVVGPYEQYF.

This clonotype was seen repeatedly, ten times or more. This chain joins TRBV5-8 and TRBJ2-1, with 10 bases matching TRBD2. J gave up 4 bases and V 4 bases, and 8 bases lay outside the gene matches. There are 16 residues in the CDR3. Looked up from germline, CDR1 is SGHTS and CDR2 is YDEGEE. The CDR3 reads CASSLTRTSGYNEQFF. In DNA form, the CDR3 reads TGTGCCAGCAGCCTTACCCGGACTAGCGGTTACAATGAGCAGTTCTTC.

The sample holds many counts of this clonotype. The V gene is TRBV5-1, the J gene TRBJ2-1, with 10 bases lining up with TRBD2. The junction had 8 bases not matched to a gene; V was cut back by 4 bases and J by 7 bases. This CDR3 has 15 amino acids. Germline CDR1 and CDR2: SGHRS and YFSETQ. The CDR3: CASSPSGSLGNEQFF. CDR3 coding DNA: TGCGCCAGCAGCCCTAGCGGGAGTCTGGGAAATGAGCAGTTCTTC.

The table lists this clonotype with a few counts. V and J are TRBV24-1 and TRBJ1-1, with no clear D. This CDR3 contains 15 residues. Germline CDR1 is KGHDR and CDR2 is SFDVKD. V lost 2 bases and J 1 base, leaving 10 bases between the germline ends. The DNA for the CDR3 is TGTGCCACCAGTGATTCTCAGGTGGGGAACACTGAAGCTTTCTTT. Translated: CATSDSQVGNTEAFF.

The chain uses TRBV6-1 and TRBJ2-1, with TRBD2 identical over 8 bases. V lost 7 bases and J lost 1; bases outside the gene matches: 18. This CDR3 is built from 19 residues. Per the germline V gene, CDR1 is MNHNS and CDR2 is SASEGT. The CDR3 DNA reads as TGTGCCAGCACCCCCACCCCAGTTATGAGCGGGAGATCCTACAATGAGCAGTTCTTC. Its protein product is CASTPTPVMSGRSYNEQFF.

V gene TRBV5-1 combines with J gene TRBJ2-3; possible D gene TRBD1, 5 bases. Trimming stripped 4 bases from V and 0 bases from J, with 12 bases between. From germline, CDR1 is SGHRS and CDR2 YFSETQ. The CDR3 has 15 amino acids. This chain's CDR3 is CASSDLGHSTDTQYF. DNA for the CDR3: TGCGCCAGCAGCGACCTAGGACACAGCACAGATACGCAGTATTTT.

The chain is built from TRBV9 and TRBJ2-3, with unresolved D. Trimming removed 1 base from V and 5 bases from J, with 11 bases in between. Germline V lookup: CDR1 SGDLS, CDR2 YYNGEE. This CDR3 spans 14 amino acids. CDR3 in DNA: TGTGCCAGCAGCGTACGTAGTGAAGGAGATACGCAGTATTTT. It is translated as CASSVRSEGDTQYF.

This clonotype was observed a handful of times. The chain is built from TRBV20-1 and TRBJ2-3; D possibly corresponds to TRBD2 (6 bases). The CDR3 has 14 amino acids. Trimming removed 4 bases from V and 2 bases from J, with 13 bases in between. Germline V gene lookup returns CDR1 DFQATT and CDR2 SNEGSKA (reference sequence). The CDR3, as DNA: TGCAGTGCTAAAGGGACTGAAAACACAGATACGCAGTATTTT. This sequence encodes CSAKGTENTDTQYF.

V and J are TRBV15 and TRBJ2-7, with D possibly being TRBD2 (5 bases). Germline assignment: CDR1 LNHNV and CDR2 YYDKDF (reference sequence). Trimming took 0 bases from V and 4 from J, leaving 16 bases between them. The CDR3 runs 16 residues. CDR3 DNA: TGTGCCACCAGCAGAGATCGTCAGAGGGCCTCTTACGAGCAGTACTTC. Translated, it gives CATSRDRQRASYEQYF.

This clonotype was counted at least ten times. V usage is TRBV11-2 and J usage is TRBJ1-1, with a tentative D call TRBD1 (5 bases). The germline V and J ends were trimmed by 0 bases and 6 bases, with 17 bases remaining between them. The CDR3 is made up of 16 amino acids. Germline assignment: CDR1 SGHAT and CDR2 FQNNGV. As DNA, the CDR3 is TGTGCCAGCAGCTTAGATCTAGGCAGGGTTGGACCTGAAGCTTTCTTT. The encoded protein is CASSLDLGRVGPEAFF.

The table lists this clonotype with a few counts. The genes are TRBV7-9 and TRBJ2-1; 10 bases match TRBD2. J was trimmed by 9 bases and V by 4 bases; bases with no gene match: 6. The CDR3 loop spans 14 amino acids. Germline V CDR1 and CDR2: SEHNR, FQNEAQ (reference sequence). The CDR3 bases are TGTGCCAGCAGCTACAGGACTAGCGGAGTTGAGCAGTTCTTC. It yields the protein CASSYRTSGVEQFF.

The sample holds a few counts of this clonotype. J is TRBJ2-2 and V is TRBV12-3 or TRBV12-4, with 8 nucleotides matching TRBD2. V gave up 6 bases and J gave up 4 bases; unmatched junction bases: 10. The CDR3 is made up of 16 amino acids. The CDR3 region has the DNA TGTGCCAGCAGCGGTACCGGACTAGCCTCCACCGGGGAGCTGTTTTTT. Encoded protein: CASSGTGLASTGELFF.

This clonotype was counted at least ten times. The rearrangement links TRBV6-1 to TRBJ1-5, with D perhaps matching TRBD1 (5 bases). Germline loops: CDR1 MNHNS, CDR2 SASEGT. Trimming pared 6 bases from V and 1 base from J, leaving 13 bases between. The length of the CDR3 is 15 residues. The CDR3 DNA reads as TGTGCCAGCAGGGCGGGGGATGGGAGCAATCAGCCCCAGCATTTT. Translating gives CASRAGDGSNQPQHF.

This clonotype was seen more than once but under ten times. The V gene is TRBV6-1, the J gene TRBJ2-2, with TRBD2 identical over 10 bases. Germline V gene data show CDR1 as MNHNS and CDR2 as SASEGT. V trimming: 6 bases; J trimming: 5 bases; junction bases outside the gene matches: 3. This CDR3 has 14 amino acids. CDR3 region: CASRDSGRTGELFF. The CDR3 DNA sequence: TGTGCCAGCAGGGATAGCGGGAGGACCGGGGAGCTGTTTTTT.

The rearrangement joins TRBV6-2 or TRBV6-3 to TRBJ2-7; 7 bases align to TRBD2. The CDR3 totals 15 residues. CDR1 MNHEY and CDR2 SVGEGT come from the germline V gene. The V and J ends lost 6 bases and 1 base, in that order; junction bases with no gene match: 9. As DNA, the CDR3 is TGTGCCAGCAGGAGAACCGGGACTACTTCCTACGAGCAGTACTTC. Its translation is CASRRTGTTSYEQYF.